These 10 T cell receptor beta chains were all obtained from the same sample, sequenced in a study of blood T cell repertoires in COVID-19. Sequenced by immunoSEQ multiplex PCR; TCRdb stores in-frame clones only, minus some. The sample has some 130,000 clones, about four fifths seen once. Sequences were obtained from peripheral blood. All receptors come from a woman aged 45 to 65 with acute or convalescent COVID-19.

The chain employs TRBV18 and TRBJ1-2; D is unresolved. This CDR3 has 14 residues. From germline, CDR1 is KGHSH and CDR2 LQKENI. Deletions cut 6 bases from V and 1 base from J, with 12 bases between. The CDR3 region is CASSPQAINYGYTF. As DNA, the CDR3 is TGTGCCAGCTCCCCGCAGGCTATTAACTATGGCTACACCTTC.

The rearrangement links TRBV6-5 to TRBJ1-5, with D tentatively TRBD1 (6 bases). Germline lookup yields CDR1 MNHEY and CDR2 SVGAGI. The CDR3 runs 14 residues. Trimming removed 7 bases at V and 3 bases at J, with 13 bases between. DNA for the CDR3: TGTGCCAGCAAAGCAGGGGTGATCAATCAGCCCCAGCATTTT. It encodes CASKAGVINQPQHF.

The chain employs TRBV2 and TRBJ2-7; D remains unclear. The germline gives CDR1 SNHLY, CDR2 FYNNEI. This CDR3 has 11 amino acids. V was shortened by 4 bases and J by 3 bases, with 4 bases between the two germline ends. DNA for the CDR3: TGTGCCAGCAGTGGTATCTACGAGCAGTACTTC. Its translation is CASSGIYEQYF.

In this sample, this clone turned up a few times. This CDR3 is CSVARTEFTGELFF. Here the CDR3 DNA reads TGCAGCGTTGCAAGGACAGAATTCACCGGGGAGCTGTTTTTT. The chain combines TRBV29-1 with TRBJ2-2; D may be TRBD1 (6 bases). Trimming stripped 4 bases from V and 4 bases from J, with 13 bases between. This CDR3 contains 14 residues. The germline CDR1 and CDR2 sequences are SQVTM and ANQGSEA.

The CDR3 bases are TGTGCCAGCAGCGTAGTGGGGGCAGGCACAGATACGCAGTATTTT. It encodes CASSVVGAGTDTQYF. V and J are TRBV9 and TRBJ2-3; D perhaps matches TRBD1 (6 bases). V lost 0 bases to trimming and J lost 1 base, with 9 bases between them. Germline CDR1 is SGDLS and CDR2 is YYNGEE. The CDR3 has 15 amino acids.

V gene TRBV19 combines with J gene TRBJ1-1; D is undetermined. Germline CDR1 LNHDA, CDR2 SQIVND (reference sequence). The V gene lost 3 bases and the J gene lost 0 bases, with 8 bases spanning the gap. The CDR3 has 14 residues. The CDR3 sequence: CASSMGRMNTEAFF. In nucleotides, the CDR3 is TGTGCCAGTAGTATGGGCAGGATGAACACTGAAGCTTTCTTT.

The J gene is TRBJ1-6, the V gene TRBV30; 9 bases agree with TRBD1. V was pared by 4 bases and J by 10 bases, with 8 bases of the junction left unmatched. This CDR3 is 14 amino acids long. Germline CDR1 reads GTSNPN; CDR2 reads SVGIG (reference sequence). The CDR3 DNA reads as TGTGCCTGGATCCCACAGGGGGCAGGATCACCCCTCCACTTT. This encodes CAWIPQGAGSPLHF.

The chain is built from TRBV6-5 and TRBJ2-3, with no clear D. CDR3 length equals 15 residues. Germline assignment: CDR1 MNHEY and CDR2 SVGAGI. Trimming pared 6 bases from V and 3 bases from J, leaving 16 bases between. The DNA for the CDR3 is TGTGCCAGCAGATTACAGAACATACATACAGATACGCAGTATTTT. The encoded protein is CASRLQNIHTDTQYF.

This clone has a handful of counts. This rearrangement joins TRBV27 to TRBJ2-7; 10 bases line up with TRBD1. The CDR3 is 14 amino acids. The V gene's germline CDR1 is MNHEY and CDR2 SMNVEV (reference sequence). Losses at the gene ends were 7 bases for V and 7 bases for J; bases not matched to a gene: 10. The CDR3 sequence: CASTRQGASGEQYF. The CDR3 DNA is TGTGCCAGCACGCGACAGGGGGCATCGGGGGAGCAGTACTTC.

The chain joins TRBV19 to TRBJ1-2; D might be TRBD1 (5 bases). CDR1 and CDR2 (germline): LNHDA, SQIVND (reference sequence). CDR3 size: 12 residues. Trimming pared 10 bases from V and 7 bases from J, leaving 16 bases between. The CDR3 loop is CATLGAAGGYTF. The DNA of the CDR3 is TGTGCCACTCTAGGGGCCGCCGGTGGCTACACCTTC.